The TCR beta chain described here comes from a study of blood T cell repertoires in COVID-19. Study-wide context: Donors in the United States, Italy and Spain gave samples during acute or convalescent COVID-19. From T cells, B-cell-depleted T cells, or PBMCs came the material, which was cDNA or gDNA.

In the authors' workflow: Amplifying reference gene primers gave estimates of nucleated cell counts. The assay was immunoSEQ multiplex PCR, and TCRdb's table has in-frame clones only and misses some. V, J and clone size are taken as reported in that table, and D and trimming were inferred from the DNA itself. The table has 180,000 or so clones, 70% to 80% seen once. CDR3 length equals 13 residues. Germline V gene data show CDR1 as SGHRS and CDR2 as YFSETQ. The V and J ends lost 2 bases and 8 bases respectively, with 10 bases between them. The chain couples TRBV5-1 to TRBJ1-4; D is undetermined. This sequence was found in a woman aged 50 to 60 with active or convalescent COVID-19. Input material: peripheral blood. The CDR3 DNA is TGCGCCAGCAGCTTTGGAGTCCAGGAAAAACTGTTTTTT. Translating gives CASSFGVQEKLFF.